Below, one TCR beta chain is given with its context. The antigen remains unidentified. Germline assignment: CDR1 SGHNT and CDR2 YYREEE (reference sequence). V was pared by 1 base and J by 4 bases, with 5 bases between. The CDR3 contains 12 residues. Among the donors, all were Caucasian adults who lived in Nashville, Tennessee. The entry originates in a study of shared clonotypes between healthy human individuals. Genomic DNA belonging to each subset was distributed in equal measure over several immunoSEQ plates. TCRdb's table, derived via immunoSEQ multiplex PCR, lists solely in-frame clones and lacks some. This table holds approximately 500,000 clones, around 80% found once. Study-wide findings and caveats: Among donors, sharing of clonotypes was expected to be affected by sequencing depth.

Source material: PBMCs. This clonotype was sampled from a woman between 35 and 50 years old in good health. Some clones in this sample may be carry-over from other donors' samples. The chain recombines TRBV5-4 with TRBJ2-5; D not certain. The CDR3 sequence is CASSLPRETQYF. For the CDR3, the DNA is TGTGCCAGCAGCTTGCCCAGAGAGACCCAGTACTTC.